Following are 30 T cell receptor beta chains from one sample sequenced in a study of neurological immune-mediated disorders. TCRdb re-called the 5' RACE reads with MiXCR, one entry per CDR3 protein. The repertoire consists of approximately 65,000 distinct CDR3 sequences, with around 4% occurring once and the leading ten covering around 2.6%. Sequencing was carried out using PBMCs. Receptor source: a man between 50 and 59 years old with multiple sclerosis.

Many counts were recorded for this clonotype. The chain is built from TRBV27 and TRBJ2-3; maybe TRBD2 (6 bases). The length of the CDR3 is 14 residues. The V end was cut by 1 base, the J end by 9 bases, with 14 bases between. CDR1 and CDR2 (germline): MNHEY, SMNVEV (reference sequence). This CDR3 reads CASSLLLATPTQYF. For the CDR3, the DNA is TGTGCCAGCAGTTTATTACTAGCCACCCCGACGCAGTATTTT.

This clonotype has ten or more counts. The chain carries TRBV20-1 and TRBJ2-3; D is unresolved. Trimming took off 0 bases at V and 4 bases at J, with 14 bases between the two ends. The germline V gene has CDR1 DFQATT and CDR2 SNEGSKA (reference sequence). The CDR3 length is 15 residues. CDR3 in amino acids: CSARDRASAADTQYF. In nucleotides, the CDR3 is TGCAGTGCTAGAGATAGGGCTAGTGCCGCAGATACGCAGTATTTT.

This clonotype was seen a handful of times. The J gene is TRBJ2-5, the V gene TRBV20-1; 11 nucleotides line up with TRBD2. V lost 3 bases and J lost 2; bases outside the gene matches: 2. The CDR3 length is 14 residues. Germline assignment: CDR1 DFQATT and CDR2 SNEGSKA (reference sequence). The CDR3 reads CSASRLAGQETQYF. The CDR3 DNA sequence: TGCAGTGCTAGCAGACTAGCGGGGCAAGAGACCCAGTACTTC.

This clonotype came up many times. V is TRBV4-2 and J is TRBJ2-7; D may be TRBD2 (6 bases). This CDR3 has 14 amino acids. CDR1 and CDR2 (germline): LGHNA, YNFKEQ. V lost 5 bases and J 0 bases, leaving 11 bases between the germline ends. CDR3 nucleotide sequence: TGTGCCAGCAGCTGGGACTTCGGCTCCTACGAGCAGTACGTC. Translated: CASSWDFGSYEQYV.

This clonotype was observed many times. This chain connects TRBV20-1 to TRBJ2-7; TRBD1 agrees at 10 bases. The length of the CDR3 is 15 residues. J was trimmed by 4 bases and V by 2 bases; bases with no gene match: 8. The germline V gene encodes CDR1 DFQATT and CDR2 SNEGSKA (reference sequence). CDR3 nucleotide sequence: TGCAGTGCTAGATCACCGACAGGGGGCAAGTACGAGCAGTACTTC. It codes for CSARSPTGGKYEQYF.

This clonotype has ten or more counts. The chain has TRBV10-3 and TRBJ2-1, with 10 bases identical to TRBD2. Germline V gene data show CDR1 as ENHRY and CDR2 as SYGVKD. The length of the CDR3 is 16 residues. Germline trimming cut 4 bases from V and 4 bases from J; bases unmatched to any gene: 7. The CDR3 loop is CAISASGGAVYNEQFF. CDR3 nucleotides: TGTGCCATCAGTGCCAGCGGGGGGGCCGTTTACAATGAGCAGTTCTTC.

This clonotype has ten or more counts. The CDR3 DNA follows: TGCAGTGCTAAAAGGGGTACAGCGATGAATGAAAAACTGTTTTTT. It specifies CSAKRGTAMNEKLFF. This chain joins TRBV20-1 and TRBJ1-4; D is perhaps TRBD1 (5 bases). The CDR3 sequence is 15 residues long. V was clipped by 4 bases and J by 5 bases, with 17 bases between them. Germline V gene sequence: CDR1 DFQATT, CDR2 SNEGSKA (reference sequence).

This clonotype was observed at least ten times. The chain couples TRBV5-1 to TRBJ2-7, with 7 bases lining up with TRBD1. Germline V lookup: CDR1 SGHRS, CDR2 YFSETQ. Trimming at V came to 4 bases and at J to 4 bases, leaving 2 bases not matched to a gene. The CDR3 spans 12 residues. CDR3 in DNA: TGCGCCAGCAGCAGGGGGCCTTACGAGCAGTACTTC. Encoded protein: CASSRGPYEQYF.

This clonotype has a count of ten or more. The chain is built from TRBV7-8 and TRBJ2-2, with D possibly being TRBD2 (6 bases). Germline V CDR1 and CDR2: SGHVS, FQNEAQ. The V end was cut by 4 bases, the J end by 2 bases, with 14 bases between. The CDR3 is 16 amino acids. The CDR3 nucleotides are TGTGCCAGCAGCTGGCCCGGGGACTCAAACACCGGGGAGCTGTTTTTT. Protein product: CASSWPGDSNTGELFF. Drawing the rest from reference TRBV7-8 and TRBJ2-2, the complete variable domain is GAGVSQSPRYKVAKRGQDVALRCDPISGHVSLFWYQQALGQGPEFLTYFQNEAQLDKSGLPSDRFFAERPEGSVSTLKIQRTQQEDSAVYLCASSWPGDSNTGELFFGEGSRLTVL.

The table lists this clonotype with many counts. CDR3 region: CASSSHRDPTNYNEQFF. The CDR3 nucleotides read TGTGCCAGCAGCTCCCACAGGGACCCCACTAACTACAATGAGCAGTTCTTC. The chain is built from TRBV7-8 and TRBJ2-1; tentatively, D is TRBD1 (6 bases). This CDR3 has 17 amino acids. V was pared by 4 bases and J by 3 bases, with 19 bases between. CDR1 and CDR2 (germline): SGHVS, FQNEAQ. Full variable domain (missing parts from reference TRBV7-8 and TRBJ2-1): GAGVSQSPRYKVAKRGQDVALRCDPISGHVSLFWYQQALGQGPEFLTYFQNEAQLDKSGLPSDRFFAERPEGSVSTLKIQRTQQEDSAVYLCASSSHRDPTNYNEQFFGPGTRLTVL.

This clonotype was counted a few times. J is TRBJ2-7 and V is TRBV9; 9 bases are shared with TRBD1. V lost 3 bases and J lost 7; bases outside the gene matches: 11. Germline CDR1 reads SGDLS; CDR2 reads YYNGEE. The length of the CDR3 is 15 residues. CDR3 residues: CASSADGQGREEQYF. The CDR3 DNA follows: TGTGCCAGCAGCGCGGATGGACAGGGGCGGGAAGAGCAGTACTTC.

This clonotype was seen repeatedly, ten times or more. The DNA for the CDR3 is TGTGCCAGCAGCCTCGATGACAGGAGGGGCGGTGAGCAGTTCTTC. The encoded protein is CASSLDDRRGGEQFF. The gene calls are TRBV7-2 and TRBJ2-1; D may match TRBD1 or TRBD2 (6 bases each). Germline values: CDR1 SGHTA, CDR2 FQGNSA. The V and J ends lost 5 bases and 9 bases respectively, with 20 bases between them. CDR3 length equals 15 residues.

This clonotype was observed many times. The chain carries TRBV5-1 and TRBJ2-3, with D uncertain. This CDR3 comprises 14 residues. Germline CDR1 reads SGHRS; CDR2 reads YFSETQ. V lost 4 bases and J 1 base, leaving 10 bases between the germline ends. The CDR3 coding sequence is TGCGCCAGCAGCCCGGAGCCTCGCACAGATACGCAGTATTTT. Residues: CASSPEPRTDTQYF.

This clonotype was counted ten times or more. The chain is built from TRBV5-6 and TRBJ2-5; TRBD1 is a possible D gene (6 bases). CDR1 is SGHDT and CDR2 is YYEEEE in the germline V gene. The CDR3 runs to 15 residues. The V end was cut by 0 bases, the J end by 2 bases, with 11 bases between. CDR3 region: CASSLGPQGQETQYF. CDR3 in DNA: TGTGCCAGCAGCTTGGGCCCACAGGGACAAGAGACCCAGTACTTC.

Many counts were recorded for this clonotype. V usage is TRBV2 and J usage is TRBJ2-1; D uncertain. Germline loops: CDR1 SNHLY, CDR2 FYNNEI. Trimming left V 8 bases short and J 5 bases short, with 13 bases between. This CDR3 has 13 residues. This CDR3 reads CASRPYRDNEQFF. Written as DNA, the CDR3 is TGTGCCAGCCGACCGTATCGCGACAATGAGCAGTTCTTC.

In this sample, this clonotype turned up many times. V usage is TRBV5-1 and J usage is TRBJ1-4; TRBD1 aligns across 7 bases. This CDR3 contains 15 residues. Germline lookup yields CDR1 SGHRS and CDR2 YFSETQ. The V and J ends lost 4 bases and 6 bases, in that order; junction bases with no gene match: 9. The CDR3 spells CASSAHRGSYEKLFF. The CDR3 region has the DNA TGCGCCAGCAGCGCCCACAGGGGTAGTTATGAAAAACTGTTTTTT.

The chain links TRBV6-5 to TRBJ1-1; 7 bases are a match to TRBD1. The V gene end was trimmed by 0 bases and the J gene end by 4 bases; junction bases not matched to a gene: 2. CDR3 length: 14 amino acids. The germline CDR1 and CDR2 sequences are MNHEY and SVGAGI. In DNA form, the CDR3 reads TGTGCCAGCAGTTACTCATCAGGGGGCACTGAAGCTTTCTTT. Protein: CASSYSSGGTEAFF.

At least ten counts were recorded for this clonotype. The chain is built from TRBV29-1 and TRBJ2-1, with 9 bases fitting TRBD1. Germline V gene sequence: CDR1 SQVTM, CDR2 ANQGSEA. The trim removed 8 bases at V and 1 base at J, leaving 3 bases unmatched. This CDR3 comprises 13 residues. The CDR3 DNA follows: TGCAGCTTTGGACAGGGGTCCTACAATGAGCAGTTCTTC. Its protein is CSFGQGSYNEQFF.

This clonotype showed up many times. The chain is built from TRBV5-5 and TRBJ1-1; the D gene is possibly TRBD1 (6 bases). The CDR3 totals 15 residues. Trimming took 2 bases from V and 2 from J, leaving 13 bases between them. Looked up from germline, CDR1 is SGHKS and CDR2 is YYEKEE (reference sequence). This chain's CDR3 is CASSFRGQENTEAFF. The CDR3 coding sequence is TGTGCCAGCAGCTTTCGGGGGCAGGAAAACACTGAAGCTTTCTTT.

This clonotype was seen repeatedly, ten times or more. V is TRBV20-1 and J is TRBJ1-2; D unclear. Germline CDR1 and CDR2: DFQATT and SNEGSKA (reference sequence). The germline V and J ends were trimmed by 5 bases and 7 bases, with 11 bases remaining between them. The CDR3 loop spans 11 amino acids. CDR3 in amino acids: CSAGSFGGYTF. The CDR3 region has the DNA TGCAGTGCTGGGTCTTTTGGTGGCTACACCTTC.

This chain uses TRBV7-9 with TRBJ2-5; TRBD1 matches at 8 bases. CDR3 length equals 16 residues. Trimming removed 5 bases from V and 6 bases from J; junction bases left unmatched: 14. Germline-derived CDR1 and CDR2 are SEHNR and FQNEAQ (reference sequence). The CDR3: CASSLPRVQGEQTQYF. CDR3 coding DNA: TGTGCCAGCAGCCTACCTCGAGTACAGGGGGAACAGACCCAGTACTTC.

CDR3 nucleotide sequence: TGTGCCACCAGTGGTACAGGCTCCAATGAGCAGTTCTTC. Translating it yields CATSGTGSNEQFF. This chain connects TRBV24-1 to TRBJ2-1; a weak D match, TRBD1 (5 bases). CDR1 is KGHDR and CDR2 is SFDVKD in the germline V gene. V was pared by 5 bases and J by 6 bases, with 10 bases between. The CDR3 is made up of 13 amino acids.

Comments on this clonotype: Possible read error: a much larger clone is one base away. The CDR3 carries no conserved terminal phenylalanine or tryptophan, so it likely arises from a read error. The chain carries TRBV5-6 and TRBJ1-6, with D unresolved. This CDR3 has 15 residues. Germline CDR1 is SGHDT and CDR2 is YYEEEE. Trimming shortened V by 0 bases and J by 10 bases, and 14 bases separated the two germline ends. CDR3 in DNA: TGTGCCAGCAGCTTGGCCGGGTCGAAGGGATCACCCCTCCACTGT. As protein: CASSLAGSKGSPLHC.

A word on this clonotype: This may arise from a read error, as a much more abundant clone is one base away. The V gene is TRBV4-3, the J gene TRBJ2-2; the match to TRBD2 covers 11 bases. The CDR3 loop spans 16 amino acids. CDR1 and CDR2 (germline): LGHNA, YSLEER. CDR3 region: CASNQEGTSGAGELFF. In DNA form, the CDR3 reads TGCGCCAGCAACCAAGAGGGGACTAGCGGCGCCGGGGAGCTGTTTTTT.

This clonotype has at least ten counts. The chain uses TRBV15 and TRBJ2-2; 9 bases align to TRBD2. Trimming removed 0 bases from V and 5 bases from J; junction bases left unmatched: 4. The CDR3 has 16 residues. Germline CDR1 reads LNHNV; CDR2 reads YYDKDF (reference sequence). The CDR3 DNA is TGTGCCACCAGCAGAGAGGCGGGGGGGCGTACCGGGGAGCTGTTTTTT. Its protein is CATSREAGGRTGELFF.

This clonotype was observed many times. The CDR3 is CSARTGSKNIQYF. The CDR3 DNA reads TGCAGTGCTAGAACGGGGTCCAAAAACATTCAGTACTTC. The chain recombines TRBV20-1 with TRBJ2-4, with a possible D match to TRBD2 (5 bases). The length of the CDR3 is 13 residues. V was pared by 2 bases and J by 2 bases, with 7 bases between. Germline CDR1 is DFQATT and CDR2 is SNEGSKA (reference sequence).

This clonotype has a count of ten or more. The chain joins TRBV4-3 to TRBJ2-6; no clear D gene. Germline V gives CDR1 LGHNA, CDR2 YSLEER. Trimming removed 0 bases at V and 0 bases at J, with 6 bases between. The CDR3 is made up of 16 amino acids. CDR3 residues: CASSQEVGSGANVLTF. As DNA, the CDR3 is TGCGCCAGCAGCCAAGAGGTAGGCTCTGGGGCCAACGTCCTGACTTTC.

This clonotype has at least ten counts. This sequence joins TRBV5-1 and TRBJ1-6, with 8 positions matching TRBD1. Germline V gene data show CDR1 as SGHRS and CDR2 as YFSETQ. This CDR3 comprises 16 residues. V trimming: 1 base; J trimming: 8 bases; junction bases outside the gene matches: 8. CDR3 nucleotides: TGCGCCAGCAGCTTGTGGACGACAGGGGTGGATTCACCCCTCCACTTT. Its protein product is CASSLWTTGVDSPLHF.

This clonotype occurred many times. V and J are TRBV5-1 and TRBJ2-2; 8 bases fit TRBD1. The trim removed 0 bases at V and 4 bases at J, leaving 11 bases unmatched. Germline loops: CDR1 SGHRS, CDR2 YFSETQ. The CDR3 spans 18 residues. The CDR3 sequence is CASSLGTGSRDATGELFF. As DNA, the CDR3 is TGCGCCAGCAGCTTGGGGACAGGGTCTCGGGACGCCACCGGGGAGCTGTTTTTT. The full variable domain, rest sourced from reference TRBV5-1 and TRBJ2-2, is KAGVTQTPRYLIKTRGQQVTLSCSPISGHRSVSWYQQTPGQGLQFLFEYFSETQRNKGNFPGRFSGRQFSNSRSEMNVSTLELGDSALYLCASSLGTGSRDATGELFFGEGSRLTVL.

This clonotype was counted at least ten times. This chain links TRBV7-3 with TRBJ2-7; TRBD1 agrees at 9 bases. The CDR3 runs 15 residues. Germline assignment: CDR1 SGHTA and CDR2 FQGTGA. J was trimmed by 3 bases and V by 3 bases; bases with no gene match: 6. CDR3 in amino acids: CASSLGGTGRYEQYF. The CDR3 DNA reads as TGTGCCAGCAGCTTGGGCGGGACAGGGCGCTACGAGCAGTACTTC.